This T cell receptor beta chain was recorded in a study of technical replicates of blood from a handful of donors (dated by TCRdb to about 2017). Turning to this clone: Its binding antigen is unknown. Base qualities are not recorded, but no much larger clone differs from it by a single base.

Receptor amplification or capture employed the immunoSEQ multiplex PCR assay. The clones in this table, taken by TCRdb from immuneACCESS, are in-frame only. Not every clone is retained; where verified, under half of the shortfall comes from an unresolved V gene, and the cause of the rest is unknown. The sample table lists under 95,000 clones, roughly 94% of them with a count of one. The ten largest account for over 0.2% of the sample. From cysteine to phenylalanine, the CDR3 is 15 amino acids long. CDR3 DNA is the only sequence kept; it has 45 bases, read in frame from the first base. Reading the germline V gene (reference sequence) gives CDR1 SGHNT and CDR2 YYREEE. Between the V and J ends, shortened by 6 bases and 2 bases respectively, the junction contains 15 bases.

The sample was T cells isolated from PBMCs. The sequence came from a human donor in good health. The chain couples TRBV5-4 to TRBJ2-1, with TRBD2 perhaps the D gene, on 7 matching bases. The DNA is TGTGCCAGCATACTGGGGGGGGCGCCCTACAATGAGCAGTTCTTC. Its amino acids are CASILGGAPYNEQFF. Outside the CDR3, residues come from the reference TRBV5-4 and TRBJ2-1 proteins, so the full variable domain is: ETGVTQSPTHLIKTRGQQVTLRCSSQSGHNTVSWYQQALGQGPQFIFQYYREEENGRGNFPPRFSGLQFPNYSSELNVNALELDDSALYLCASILGGAPYNEQFFGPGTRLTVL.